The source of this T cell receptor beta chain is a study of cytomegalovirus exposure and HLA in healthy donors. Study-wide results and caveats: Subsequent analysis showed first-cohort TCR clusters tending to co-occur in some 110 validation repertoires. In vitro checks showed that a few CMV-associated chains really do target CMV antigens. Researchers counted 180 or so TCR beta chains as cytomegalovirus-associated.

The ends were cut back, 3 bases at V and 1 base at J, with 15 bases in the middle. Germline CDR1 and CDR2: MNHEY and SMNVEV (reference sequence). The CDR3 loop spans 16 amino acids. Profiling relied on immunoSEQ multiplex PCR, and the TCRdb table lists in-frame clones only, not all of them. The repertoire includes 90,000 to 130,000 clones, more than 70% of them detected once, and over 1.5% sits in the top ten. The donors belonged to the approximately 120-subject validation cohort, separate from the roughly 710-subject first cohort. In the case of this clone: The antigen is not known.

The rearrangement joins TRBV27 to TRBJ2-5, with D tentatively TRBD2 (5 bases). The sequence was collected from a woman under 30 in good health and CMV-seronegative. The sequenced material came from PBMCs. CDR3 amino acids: CASSLRAVTFQETQYF. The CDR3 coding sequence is TGTGCCAGCAGTTTGCGGGCAGTGACGTTCCAAGAGACCCAGTACTTC.